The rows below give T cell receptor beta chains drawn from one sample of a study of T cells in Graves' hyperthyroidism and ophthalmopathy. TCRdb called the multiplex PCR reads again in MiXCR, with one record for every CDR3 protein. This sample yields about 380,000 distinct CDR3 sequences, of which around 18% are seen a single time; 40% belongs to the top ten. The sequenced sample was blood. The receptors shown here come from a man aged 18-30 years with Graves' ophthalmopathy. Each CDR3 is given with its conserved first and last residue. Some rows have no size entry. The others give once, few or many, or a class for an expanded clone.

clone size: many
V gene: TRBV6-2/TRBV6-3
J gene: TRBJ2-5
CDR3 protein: CASSRSPGLQETQYF

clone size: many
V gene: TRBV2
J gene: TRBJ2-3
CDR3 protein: CASDGRAGTAATQYF

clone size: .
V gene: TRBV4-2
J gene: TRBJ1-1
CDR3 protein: CASSQDSGGAEAFF

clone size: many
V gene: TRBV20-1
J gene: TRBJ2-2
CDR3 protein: CSARTPGGGELFF

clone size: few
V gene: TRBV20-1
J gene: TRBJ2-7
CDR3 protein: CSARGQTAPYEQYF

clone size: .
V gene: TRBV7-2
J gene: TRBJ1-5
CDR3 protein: CASSSVSGGNQPQHF

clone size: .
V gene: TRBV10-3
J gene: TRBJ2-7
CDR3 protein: CAIKSFSGATGRQYF

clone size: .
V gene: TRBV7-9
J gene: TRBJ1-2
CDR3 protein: CASSFGAPNLNYGYTF

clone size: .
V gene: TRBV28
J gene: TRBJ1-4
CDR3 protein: CASTLQGANEKLFF

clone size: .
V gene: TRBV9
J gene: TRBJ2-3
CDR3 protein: CASSVAGGPSTDTQYF

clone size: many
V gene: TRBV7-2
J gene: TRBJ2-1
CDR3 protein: CASSFKGPGLTLTEQFF

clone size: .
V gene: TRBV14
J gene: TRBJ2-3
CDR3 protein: CASSQDQGRGYTDTQYF

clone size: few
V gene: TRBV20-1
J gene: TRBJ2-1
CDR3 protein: CSARVQGAKGNEQFF

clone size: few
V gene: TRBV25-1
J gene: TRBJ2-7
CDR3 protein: CASGPGSNEQYF

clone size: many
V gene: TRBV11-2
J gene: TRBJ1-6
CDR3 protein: CASSLHFPTYNSPLHF

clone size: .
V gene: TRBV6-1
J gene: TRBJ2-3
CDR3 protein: CASSERTGDFTDTQYF

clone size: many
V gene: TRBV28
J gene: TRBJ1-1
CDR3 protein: CASSLPGQGNTEAFF

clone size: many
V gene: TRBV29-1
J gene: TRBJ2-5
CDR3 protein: CSAWTSGGQETQYF

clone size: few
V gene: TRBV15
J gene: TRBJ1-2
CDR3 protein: CATSRDRRGPAGGYTF

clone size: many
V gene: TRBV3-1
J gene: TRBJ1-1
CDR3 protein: CASSQEVRGNRAFF

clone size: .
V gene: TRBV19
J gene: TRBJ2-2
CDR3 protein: CASTPRVGTGELFF

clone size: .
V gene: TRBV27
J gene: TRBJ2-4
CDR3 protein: CASSPDRDDIQYF

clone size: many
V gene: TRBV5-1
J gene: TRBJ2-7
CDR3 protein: CASSLDIVQPGHEQYF

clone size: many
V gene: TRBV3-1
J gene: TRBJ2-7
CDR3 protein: CASSQVGLGEQYF

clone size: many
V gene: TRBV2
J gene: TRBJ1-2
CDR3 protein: CASSDGTGGIPRGYTF

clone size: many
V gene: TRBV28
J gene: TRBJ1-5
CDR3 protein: CASSQEGTGSLTQHF

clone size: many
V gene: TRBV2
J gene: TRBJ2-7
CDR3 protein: CASRPQGAGEQYF

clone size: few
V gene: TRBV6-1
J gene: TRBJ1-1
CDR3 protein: CASSNRDRDMNTEAFF

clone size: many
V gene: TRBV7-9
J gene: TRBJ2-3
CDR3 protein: CASSLVPLSTDTQYF

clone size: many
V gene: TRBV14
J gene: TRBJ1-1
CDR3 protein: CASSTYQGLGVNTEAFF

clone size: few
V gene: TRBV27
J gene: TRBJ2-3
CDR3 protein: CASTNRVGTDTQYF

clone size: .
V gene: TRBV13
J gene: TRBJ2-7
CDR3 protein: CASSPPGGAGGPAYEQYF

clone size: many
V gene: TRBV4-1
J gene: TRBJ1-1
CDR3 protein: CASSQEGPNTEAFF

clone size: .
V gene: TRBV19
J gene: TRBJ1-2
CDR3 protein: CASSIQGFDGYTF

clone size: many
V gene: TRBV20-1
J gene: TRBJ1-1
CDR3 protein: CSARTMGEAFF

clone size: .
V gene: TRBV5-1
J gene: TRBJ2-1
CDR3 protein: CASSLEGQGPYNEQFF

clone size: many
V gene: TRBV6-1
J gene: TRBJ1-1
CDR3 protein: CASTREGNTEAFF

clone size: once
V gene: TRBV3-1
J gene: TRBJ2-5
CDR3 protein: CASSRDGEKTQYF

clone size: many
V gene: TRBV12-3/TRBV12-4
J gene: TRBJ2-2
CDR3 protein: CASSLARSYTGELFF

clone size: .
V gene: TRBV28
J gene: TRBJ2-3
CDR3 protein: CASSFNEAGDTQYF

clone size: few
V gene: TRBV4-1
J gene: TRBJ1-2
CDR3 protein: CASSQEARQGWGYTF

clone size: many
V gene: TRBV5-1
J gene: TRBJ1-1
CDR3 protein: CASSLAAWQGETEAFF

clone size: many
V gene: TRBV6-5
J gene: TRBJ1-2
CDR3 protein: CASSYSTGGQGIYGYTF

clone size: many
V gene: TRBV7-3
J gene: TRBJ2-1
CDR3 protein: CASSPNSWVDEQFF

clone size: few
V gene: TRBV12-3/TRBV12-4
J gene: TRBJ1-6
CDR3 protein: CASSVQGGNSPLHF

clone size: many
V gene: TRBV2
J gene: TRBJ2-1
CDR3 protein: CASNIIRENEQFF

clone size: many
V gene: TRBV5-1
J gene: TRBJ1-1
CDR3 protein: CASGAGTGGTEAFF

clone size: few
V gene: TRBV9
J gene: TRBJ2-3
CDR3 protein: CASSVGSASHTDTQYF

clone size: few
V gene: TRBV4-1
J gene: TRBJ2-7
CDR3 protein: CASSPDRGGGREQYF

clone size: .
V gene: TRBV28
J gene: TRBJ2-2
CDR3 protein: CASRPPDRGLGGELFF

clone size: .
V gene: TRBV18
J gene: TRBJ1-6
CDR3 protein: CASSPDGLGSPLHF

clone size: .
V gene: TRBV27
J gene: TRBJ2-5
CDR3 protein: CAGSSGTGGVETQYF

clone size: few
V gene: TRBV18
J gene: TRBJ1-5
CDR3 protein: CASSPATVGNQPQHF

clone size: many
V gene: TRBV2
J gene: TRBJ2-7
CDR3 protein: CASSQYEQYF

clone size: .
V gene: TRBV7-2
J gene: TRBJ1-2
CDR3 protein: CASSLTAGQGGRGAYGYTF